What follows is one T cell receptor beta chain and its context. As yet, its antigen is unknown. This entry belongs to a study of T-cell reconstitution after alpha-beta-depleted transplantation in children. During its preparation, the TCRbeta library received unique molecular identifiers. TCRdb redid the calling of the PCR reads with MiXCR, one entry per CDR3 protein. The sample includes about 500,000 distinct CDR3 sequences, about 10% seen only once; the top ten take around 15%. Overall study results and limits: Expanded graft clones numbering several hundred reportedly gave rise to alpha-beta T cells about two months after transplant. Diversity and T-cell counts at one year after transplant derived mostly from new T cells. Surviving recipient T cells and thymic progenitors produced the high day-60 TCRbeta diversity seen in some patients.

This CDR3 comprises 16 residues. V is TRBV21-1 and J is TRBJ2-7; the DNA was not used to check the table's D call, TRBD1. TRBV21-1 is an annotated pseudogene. This receptor was identified in a female patient aged 2-9 years who had a stem cell transplant for aplastic anemia, so the T cells may come from the graft donor. This sample comprised PBMCs, mostly from graft donor cells, obtained 180 days after TCRalphabeta/CD19-depleted stem cell transplant. The chain's CDR3 is CASSNPGTGGFYEQYV. The CDR3 DNA reads as TGTGCCAGCAGCAACCCCGGGACAGGGGGCTTCTACGAGCAGTACGTC.